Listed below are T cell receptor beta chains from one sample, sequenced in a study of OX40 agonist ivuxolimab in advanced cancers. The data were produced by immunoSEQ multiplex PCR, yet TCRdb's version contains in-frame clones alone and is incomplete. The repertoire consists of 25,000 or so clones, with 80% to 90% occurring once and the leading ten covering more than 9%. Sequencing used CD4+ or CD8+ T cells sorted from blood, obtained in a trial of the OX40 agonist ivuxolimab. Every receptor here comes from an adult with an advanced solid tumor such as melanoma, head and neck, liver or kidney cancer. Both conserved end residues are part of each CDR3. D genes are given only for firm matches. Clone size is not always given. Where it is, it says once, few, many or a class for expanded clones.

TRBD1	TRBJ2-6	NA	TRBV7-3	TGTGCCAGCAGCTCTTCGGCAGGGGGTACCCCTGGGGCCAACGTCCTGACTTTC	CASSSSAGGTPGANVLTF
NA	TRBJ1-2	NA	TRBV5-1	TGCGCCAGCAGCTTGGCCTTGGACAGTACCTATGGCTACACCTTC	CASSLALDSTYGYTF
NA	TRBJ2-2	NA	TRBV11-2	TGTGCCAGCAGCTTAGTGATCCAGGCCTACAACACCGGGGAGCTGTTTTTT	CASSLVIQAYNTGELFF
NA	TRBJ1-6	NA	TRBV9	TGTGCCAGCAGCCCCCGGCTGGATAATTCACCCCTCCACTTT	CASSPRLDNSPLHF
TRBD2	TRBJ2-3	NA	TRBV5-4	TGTGCCAGCAGCTTGGCCCTAGCGGGAGGTGATACGCAGTATTTT	CASSLALAGGDTQYF
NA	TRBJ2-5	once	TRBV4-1	TGCGCCAGCAGCCCCGGGACCGGCGGGGAGACCCAGTACTTC	CASSPGTGGETQYF
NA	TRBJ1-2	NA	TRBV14	TGTGCCAGCAGCACTCAACAGGGTCCCGTCTATGGCTACACCTTC	CASSTQQGPVYGYTF
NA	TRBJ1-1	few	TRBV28	TGTGCCAGCGTTCCTCACAGCATGAACACTGAAGCTTTCTTT	CASVPHSMNTEAFF
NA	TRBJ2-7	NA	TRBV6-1	TGTGCCAGCAGTGAAATGGAGGGACGCTCCTACGAGCAGTACTTC	CASSEMEGRSYEQYF
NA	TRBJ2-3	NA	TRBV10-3	TGTGCCATCAGCGACAGGTCTAGCACAGATACGCAGTATTTT	CAISDRSSTDTQYF
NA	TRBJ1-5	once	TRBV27	TGTGCCAGCAGTTTCCGTCTTCCCCGGAAGGGGCAGGTTCCCCAGCATTTT	CASSFRLPRKGQVPQHF
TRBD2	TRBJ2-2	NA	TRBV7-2	TGTGCCAGCAGCTTAGTGGGTAGCGGGAGGGCCGGGGAGCTGTTTTTT	CASSLVGSGRAGELFF
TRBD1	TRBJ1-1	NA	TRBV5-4	TGTGCCAGCAGCGGACAGGGGGGCACTGAAGCTTTCTTT	CASSGQGGTEAFF
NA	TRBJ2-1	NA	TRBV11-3	TGTGCCAGCAGCCGATTCCGGGACCTCACCTACAATGAGCAGTTCTTC	CASSRFRDLTYNEQFF
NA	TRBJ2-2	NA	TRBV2	TGTGCCAGCAGTGAGGTTTCCGGGGAGCTGTTTTTT	CASSEVSGELFF
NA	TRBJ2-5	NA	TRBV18	TGTGCCAGCTCACCCCGACTAGATGAGACCCAGTACTTC	CASSPRLDETQYF
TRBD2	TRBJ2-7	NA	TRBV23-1	TGCGCCAGCAGTCCCCCGGATAGCGGGAGGAGGTCCTACGAGCAGTACTTC	CASSPPDSGRRSYEQYF
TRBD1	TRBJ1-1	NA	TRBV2	TGTGCCACTAACAGGGGGGTTCTGACTGAAGCTTTCTTT	CATNRGVLTEAFF
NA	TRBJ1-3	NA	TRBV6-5	TGTGCCAGCAGAGAAACAGGGACGTCTGGAAACACCATATATTTT	CASRETGTSGNTIYF
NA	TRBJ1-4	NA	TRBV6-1	TGTGCCAGCCTCACGCCGGGGGCAACTAATGAAAAACTGTTTTTT	CASLTPGATNEKLFF
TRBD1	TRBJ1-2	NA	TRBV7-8	TGTGCCAGCAGCCAACTGGGGGGACAGAACTATGGCTACACCTTC	CASSQLGGQNYGYTF
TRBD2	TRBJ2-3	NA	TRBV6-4	TGTGCCAGCAGTGACTCGAGTAGCGGGGCGCAGTATTTT	CASSDSSSGAQYF
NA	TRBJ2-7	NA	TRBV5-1	TGCGCCAGCAGCCCCGACACCTACGAGCAGTACTTC	CASSPDTYEQYF
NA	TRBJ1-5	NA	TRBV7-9	TGTGCCAGCAGCCCAGGGGCCGAACGGCCCCAGCATTTT	CASSPGAERPQHF
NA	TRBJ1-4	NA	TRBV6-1	TGTGCCAGCAGTGCGGGGACGGCCGATGAAAAACTGTTTTTT	CASSAGTADEKLFF
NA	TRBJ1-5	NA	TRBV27	TGTGCCAGCAGTTTATCGGGGCAGGGTAGGGCCCAGCATTTT	CASSLSGQGRAQHF
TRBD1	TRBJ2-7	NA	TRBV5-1	TGCGCCAGCAGCTGGGGACAGACCTCTGGCCTTAACGAGCAGTACTTC	CASSWGQTSGLNEQYF
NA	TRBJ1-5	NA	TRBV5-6	TGTGCCAGCAGCCACCGGGAGGGACGTAGCAGCAATCAGCCCCAGCATTTT	CASSHREGRSSNQPQHF
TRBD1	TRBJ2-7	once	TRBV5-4	TGTGCCAGCAGCTTGGGGGGACAGGTCCAGTCCTACGAGCAGTACTTC	CASSLGGQVQSYEQYF
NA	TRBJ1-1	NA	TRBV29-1	TGCAGCGTTGTATGGAGTGGGAGGGCGAACACTGAAGCTTTCTTT	CSVVWSGRANTEAFF
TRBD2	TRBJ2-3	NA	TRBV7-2	TGTGCCAGCACCACCCCGGGCGGGAGGCGCACAGATACGCAGTATTTT	CASTTPGGRRTDTQYF
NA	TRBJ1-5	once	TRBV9	TGTGCCAGCAGCGCCCGGGAGGGCAATCAGCCCCAGCATTTT	CASSAREGNQPQHF
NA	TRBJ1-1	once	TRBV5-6	TGTGCCAGCAGCTCCACAATGAACACTGAAGCTTTCTTT	CASSSTMNTEAFF
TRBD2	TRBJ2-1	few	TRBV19	TGTGCCAGTAGTCCCGGCGGGGGACCATACAATGAGCAGTTCTTC	CASSPGGGPYNEQFF
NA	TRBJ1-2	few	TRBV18	TGTGCCAGCTCACCCCGGGGTTGGGGGGCTGATAACTATGGCTACACCTTC	CASSPRGWGADNYGYTF
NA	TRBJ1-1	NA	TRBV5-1	TGCGCCAGCAGGGGAGGGGGAGTGACTGAAGCTTTCTTT	CASRGGGVTEAFF
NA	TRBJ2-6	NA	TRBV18	TGTGCCAGCTCACAGGGGGTGATCGTGTCTGGGGCCAACGTCCTGACTTTC	CASSQGVIVSGANVLTF
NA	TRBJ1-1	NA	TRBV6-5	TGTGCCAGCAGTTACAGGGGAGACACTGAAGCTTTCTTT	CASSYRGDTEAFF
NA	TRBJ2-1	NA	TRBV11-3	TGTGCCAGCAGCATAACCTACCCCCACAATGAGCAGTTCTTC	CASSITYPHNEQFF
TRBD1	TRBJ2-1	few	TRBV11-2	TGTGCCAGCAGCGACAGGGTCTCCTACAATGAGCAGTTCTTC	CASSDRVSYNEQFF
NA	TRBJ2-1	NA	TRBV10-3	TGTGCCATCAGTGAGGTCAGCTCCTACAATGAGCAGTTCTTC	CAISEVSSYNEQFF
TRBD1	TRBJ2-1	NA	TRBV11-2	TGTGCCAGCACCATAGGACAGGGGAGCTACAATGAGCAGTTCTTC	CASTIGQGSYNEQFF
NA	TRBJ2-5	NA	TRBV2	TGTGCCAGCAGTACCGACAGTCGAGAGACCCAGTACTTC	CASSTDSRETQYF
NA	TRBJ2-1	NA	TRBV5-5	TGTGCCAGCAGCTTGCTTCGAGGGGCCCCTGAGGATGAGCAGTTCTTC	CASSLLRGAPEDEQFF
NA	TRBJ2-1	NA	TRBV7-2	TGTGCCAGCAGCTTAGTTGTCGGAGACAATGAGCAGTTCTTC	CASSLVVGDNEQFF
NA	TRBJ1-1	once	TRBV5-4	TGTGCCAGCAGCTTAGGGCAGGTAGGATTGAACACTGAAGCTTTCTTT	CASSLGQVGLNTEAFF
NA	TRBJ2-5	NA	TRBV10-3	TGTGCCATCAGTGACTACAGCCGCCAAGAGACCCAGTACTTC	CAISDYSRQETQYF
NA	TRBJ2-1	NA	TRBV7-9	TGTGCCAGCATCCCTCGGGGCGGGGTTGACAATGAGCAGTTCTTC	CASIPRGGVDNEQFF
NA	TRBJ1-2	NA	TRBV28	TGTGCCAGCAGTTTGTCGGGTTCTGGAGGCTACACCTTC	CASSLSGSGGYTF
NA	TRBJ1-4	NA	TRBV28	TGTGCCAGCAGGACCGGGCCCAAAGGGGAAAAACTGTTTTTT	CASRTGPKGEKLFF
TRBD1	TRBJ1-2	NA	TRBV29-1	TGCAGCGTCAGCAGGGGGCAGAACTATGGCTACACCTTC	CSVSRGQNYGYTF
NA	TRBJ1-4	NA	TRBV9	TGTGCCAGCAGCGTAGGGCAGGCGAATGAAAAACTGTTTTTT	CASSVGQANEKLFF